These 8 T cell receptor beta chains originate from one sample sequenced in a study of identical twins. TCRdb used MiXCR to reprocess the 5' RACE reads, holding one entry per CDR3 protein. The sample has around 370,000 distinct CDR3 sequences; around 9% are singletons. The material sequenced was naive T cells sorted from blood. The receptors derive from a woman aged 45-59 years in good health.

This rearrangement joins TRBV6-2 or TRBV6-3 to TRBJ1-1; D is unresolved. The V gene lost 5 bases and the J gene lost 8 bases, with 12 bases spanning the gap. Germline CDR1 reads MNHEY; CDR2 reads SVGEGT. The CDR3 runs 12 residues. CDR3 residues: CASSISTVEAFF. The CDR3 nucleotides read TGTGCCAGCAGTATATCGACGGTAGAAGCTTTCTTT.

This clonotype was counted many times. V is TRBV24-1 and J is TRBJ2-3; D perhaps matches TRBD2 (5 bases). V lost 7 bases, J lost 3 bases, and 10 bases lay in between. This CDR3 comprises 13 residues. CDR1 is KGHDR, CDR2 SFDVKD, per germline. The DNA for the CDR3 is TGTGCCACCAGGAGTAGCGAGACAGATACGCAGTATTTT. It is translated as CATRSSETDTQYF.

CDR3 DNA sequence: TGTGCCAGCAGTTTTCAGGGGGGTTCCAACACCGGGGAGCTGTTTTTT. Encoded protein: CASSFQGGSNTGELFF. V usage is TRBV12-3 or TRBV12-4 and J usage is TRBJ2-2; tentative D call: TRBD1 (7 bases). V was pared by 3 bases and J by 2 bases, with 13 bases between. This CDR3 region has 16 residues.

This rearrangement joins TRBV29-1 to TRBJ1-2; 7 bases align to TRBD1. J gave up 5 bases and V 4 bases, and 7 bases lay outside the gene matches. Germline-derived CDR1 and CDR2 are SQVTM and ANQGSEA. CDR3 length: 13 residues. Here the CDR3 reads CSVGTGLGYGYTF. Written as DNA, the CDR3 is TGCAGCGTTGGGACAGGCCTAGGGTATGGCTACACCTTC.

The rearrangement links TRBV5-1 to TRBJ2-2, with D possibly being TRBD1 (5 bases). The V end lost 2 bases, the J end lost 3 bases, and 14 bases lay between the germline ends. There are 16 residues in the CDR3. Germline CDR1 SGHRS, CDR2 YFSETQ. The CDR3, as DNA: TGCGCCAGCAGCTTACTCGGCAGGGCGGACACCGGGGAGCTGTTTTTT. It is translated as CASSLLGRADTGELFF.

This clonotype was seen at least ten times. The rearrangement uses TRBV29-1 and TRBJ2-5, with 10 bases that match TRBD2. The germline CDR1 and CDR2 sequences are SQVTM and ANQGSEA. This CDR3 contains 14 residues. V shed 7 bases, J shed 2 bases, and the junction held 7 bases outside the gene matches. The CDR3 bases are TGCAGCGGGGGCGGACTAGCGGTTCAAGAGACCCAGTACTTC. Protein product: CSGGGLAVQETQYF.

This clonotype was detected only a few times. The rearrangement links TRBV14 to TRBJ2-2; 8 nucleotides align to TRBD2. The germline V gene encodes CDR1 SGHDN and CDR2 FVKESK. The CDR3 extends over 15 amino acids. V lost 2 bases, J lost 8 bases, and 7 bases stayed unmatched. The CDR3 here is CASSQTSGRSGELFF. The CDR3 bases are TGTGCCAGCAGCCAAACGAGCGGGAGATCTGGGGAGCTGTTTTTT.

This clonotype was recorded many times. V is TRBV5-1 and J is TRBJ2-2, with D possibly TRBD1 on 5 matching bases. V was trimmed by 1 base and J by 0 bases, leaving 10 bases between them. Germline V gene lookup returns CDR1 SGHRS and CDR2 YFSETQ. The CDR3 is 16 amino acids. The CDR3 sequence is CASSLLGHPNTGELFF. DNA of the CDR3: TGCGCCAGCAGCTTGTTGGGGCATCCGAACACCGGGGAGCTGTTTTTT. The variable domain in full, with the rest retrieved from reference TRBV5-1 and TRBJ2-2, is KAGVTQTPRYLIKTRGQQVTLSCSPISGHRSVSWYQQTPGQGLQFLFEYFSETQRNKGNFPGRFSGRQFSNSRSEMNVSTLELGDSALYLCASSLLGHPNTGELFFGEGSRLTVL.